This T cell receptor beta chain was recovered during a study of blood T cells in healthy people across ages. Whole-study findings and limits: Any changes in expanded clonotypes were possibly confounded, as donor CMV status remained unknown. From one million sequenced T cells, diversity estimates were lower bounds. Roughly linear age-related decline in beta diversity appeared, significant by age 40.

Combining a sample-barcoded 5' primer with a J-beta primer mix, a second PCR ran for roughly 7 to 12 cycles. Tagging of each cDNA molecule was performed by a template-switch adaptor with 12 random nucleotides. TCRdb redid the calling of the 5' RACE reads with MiXCR, one entry per CDR3 protein. The table lists roughly 2 million distinct CDR3 sequences, roughly 52% of them singletons. A remark on this clonotype: Its cognate antigen is unknown.

This CDR3 is built from 15 residues. Per the germline V gene, CDR1 is KGHSH and CDR2 is LQKENI. Trimming left V 3 bases short and J 4 bases short, with 16 bases between. V is TRBV18 and J is TRBJ2-7; D remains ambiguous. Material: blood. This clonotype was sampled from a woman between 35 and 50 years old in good health. CDR3 loop: CASSPTRAEVYEQYF. CDR3 DNA sequence: TGTGCCAGCTCACCGACCCGGGCAGAAGTATACGAGCAGTACTTC.